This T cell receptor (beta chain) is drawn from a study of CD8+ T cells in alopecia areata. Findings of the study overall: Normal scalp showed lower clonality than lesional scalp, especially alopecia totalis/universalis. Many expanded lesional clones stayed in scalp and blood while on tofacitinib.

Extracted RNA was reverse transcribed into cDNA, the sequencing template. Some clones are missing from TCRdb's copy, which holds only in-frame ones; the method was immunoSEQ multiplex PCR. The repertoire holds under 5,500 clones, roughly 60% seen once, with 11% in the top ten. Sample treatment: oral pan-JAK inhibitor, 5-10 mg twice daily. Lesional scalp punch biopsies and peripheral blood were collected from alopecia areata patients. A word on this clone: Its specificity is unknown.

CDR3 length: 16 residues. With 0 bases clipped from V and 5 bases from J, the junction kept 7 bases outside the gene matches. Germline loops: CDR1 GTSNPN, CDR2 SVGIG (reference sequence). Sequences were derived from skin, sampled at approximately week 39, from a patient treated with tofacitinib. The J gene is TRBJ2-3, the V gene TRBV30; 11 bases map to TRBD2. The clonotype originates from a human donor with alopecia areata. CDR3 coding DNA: TGTGCCTGGAGTGTAAAACTAGCGGGAGTATTAGATACGCAGTATTTT. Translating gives CAWSVKLAGVLDTQYF.